The rows below give T cell receptor beta chains drawn from one sample of a study of CD8+ T cells in alopecia areata. Assay used: immunoSEQ multiplex PCR; TCRdb lists only in-frame clones, some missing. This sample yields over 150,000 clones, of which 50% to 65% are seen a single time; 10% to 14% belongs to the top ten. This specimen was CD8+ T cells sorted from blood, taken at week 24, from a patient treated with tofacitinib. Receptor source: a human donor with alopecia areata. Each CDR3 is given with its conserved first and last residue. The D gene is left open where the match is weak. The size entry is marked missing in some rows and otherwise reads once, few, many or a size class.

NA	TRBV7-8	TRBJ2-7	NA	CASSLGGLGYEQYF	TGTGCCAGCAGCTTAGGGGGGCTTGGCTACGAGCAGTACTTC
few	TRBV4-1	TRBJ1-6	NA	CASSQDRADPWPLHF	TGCGCCAGCAGCCAAGATAGAGCCGACCCGTGGCCCCTCCACTTT
NA	TRBV27	TRBJ2-1	NA	CASSLTSTGLYNEQFF	TGTGCCAGCAGTTTAACTAGTACAGGGCTCTACAATGAGCAGTTCTTC
NA	TRBV9	TRBJ1-1	NA	CASSIIGGTEAFF	TGTGCCAGCAGCATCATAGGAGGGACTGAAGCTTTCTTT
NA	TRBV27	TRBJ2-5	NA	CASSFIGSGGPQETQYF	TGTGCCAGCAGTTTTATCGGTTCGGGGGGCCCACAAGAGACCCAGTACTTC
NA	TRBV6-6	TRBJ1-1	NA	CASFKYTEAFF	TGTGCCAGCTTTAAATACACTGAAGCTTTCTTT
NA	TRBV27	TRBJ1-2	TRBD1	CASSSRQGANYGYTF	TGTGCCAGCAGCTCCCGACAGGGGGCTAACTATGGCTACACCTTC
few	TRBV29-1	TRBJ2-7	NA	CSGGTPYEQYF	TGCAGCGGGGGGACGCCTTACGAGCAGTACTTC
NA	TRBV30	TRBJ2-7	NA	CAWSVGTYEQYF	TGTGCCTGGAGTGTAGGGACATACGAGCAGTACTTC
NA	TRBV29-1	TRBJ1-5	NA	CSVLEDGNQPQHF	TGCAGCGTATTAGAAGACGGGAATCAGCCCCAGCATTTT
many	TRBV6-4	TRBJ2-3	NA	CASSPGESDTQYF	TGTGCCAGCAGTCCGGGGGAGTCAGATACGCAGTATTTT
NA	TRBV27	TRBJ2-5	NA	CASSWAGNGETQYF	TGTGCCAGCAGTTGGGCAGGCAATGGGGAGACCCAGTACTTC